Following are 14 T cell receptor beta chains from one sample sequenced in a study of response to subunit inactivated influenza vaccine. TCRdb passed the RT-PCR reads through MiXCR, listing each CDR3 protein once. This sample has about 780,000 distinct CDR3 sequences, with about 18% found just once. The source was PBMCs from blood, collected roughly 5 days after vaccination. These receptors were taken from a man aged 50 to 60 who received an inactivated influenza vaccine.

J is TRBJ2-5 and V is TRBV30; 9 bases fit TRBD2. The CDR3 loop spans 14 amino acids. CDR1 is GTSNPN, CDR2 SVGIG, per germline (reference sequence). Trimming removed 0 bases from V and 4 bases from J; junction bases left unmatched: 3. The CDR3 coding sequence is TGTGCCTGGAGTGTTGGGACTAGCCGAGAGACCCAGTACTTC. It encodes CAWSVGTSRETQYF.

The sample holds a few counts of this clonotype. J is TRBJ2-3 and V is TRBV20-1, with D unclear. This CDR3 contains 14 residues. Trimming removed 5 bases from V and 6 bases from J, with 18 bases in between. Per germline, CDR1 DFQATT and CDR2 SNEGSKA (reference sequence). The CDR3 DNA reads as TGCAGTGCTCCTGACCGGAACCGGGTGGATACGCAGTATTTT. It encodes CSAPDRNRVDTQYF.

This clonotype was seen only a few times. The chain carries TRBV5-1 and TRBJ2-3, with 7 bases aligning to TRBD1. Per the germline V gene, CDR1 is SGHRS and CDR2 is YFSETQ. The CDR3 sequence is 16 residues long. Trimming cost V 1 base and J 2 bases; bases outside gene matches: 7. The CDR3 DNA follows: TGCGCCAGCAGCTTGCTAGGACAGGCCAACACAGATACGCAGTATTTT. Translating it yields CASSLLGQANTDTQYF.

This clonotype appeared once. V usage is TRBV20-1 and J usage is TRBJ2-7, with 8 bases identical to TRBD1. Germline assignment: CDR1 DFQATT and CDR2 SNEGSKA (reference sequence). There are 13 residues in the CDR3. V trimming: 7 bases; J trimming: 2 bases; junction bases outside the gene matches: 7. The CDR3 DNA sequence: TGCAGTGGCGGACGGACAGGGACCTACGAGCAGTACTTC. Translated, it gives CSGGRTGTYEQYF.

This clonotype was counted at least ten times. This chain uses TRBV5-1 with TRBJ2-3, with 8 bases fitting TRBD2. CDR1 SGHRS and CDR2 YFSETQ come from the germline V gene. There are 16 residues in the CDR3. V shed 0 bases, J shed 4 bases, and the junction held 7 bases outside the gene matches. Here the CDR3 reads CASSLAESGRPDTQYF. The CDR3 bases are TGCGCCAGCAGCTTGGCTGAGAGCGGGAGACCAGATACGCAGTATTTT.

This clonotype was detected a few times. V and J are TRBV4-1 and TRBJ2-3; D assignment may be TRBD1 or TRBD2 (5 bases each). Germline values: CDR1 MGHRA, CDR2 YSYEKL. V was cut by 4 bases and J by 2 bases, with 19 bases left in between. The CDR3 runs to 17 residues. The CDR3 DNA is TGCGCCAGCAGCCCGCACCCGGGGCCTACTCTCACAGATACGCAGTATTTT. Protein sequence: CASSPHPGPTLTDTQYF.

At least ten counts were recorded for this clonotype. V is TRBV12-3 or TRBV12-4 and J is TRBJ2-7, with D tentatively TRBD1 (6 bases). CDR3 length: 14 amino acids. Deletions cut 5 bases from V and 1 base from J, with 12 bases between. The CDR3 DNA sequence: TGTGCCAGCAGTCTCCTACAGGGTTCCTACGAGCAGTACTTC. It encodes CASSLLQGSYEQYF.

This clonotype was counted only a few times. The chain employs TRBV27 and TRBJ1-2; unclear D gene. CDR3 length equals 13 residues. The germline CDR1 and CDR2 sequences are MNHEY and SMNVEV (reference sequence). V lost 6 bases, J lost 8 bases, and 16 bases lay in between. CDR3 nucleotides: TGTGCCAGCAGCCGCCACGAGGGTACGGGCTACACCTTC. Its translation is CASSRHEGTGYTF.

This clonotype was found a few times. The rearrangement links TRBV12-3 or TRBV12-4 to TRBJ2-1; D is undetermined. The CDR3 consists of 13 residues. V lost 5 bases and J 8 bases, leaving 13 bases between the germline ends. This chain's CDR3 is CASSVLVGDEQFF. CDR3 bases: TGTGCCAGCAGTGTATTAGTAGGCGATGAGCAGTTCTTC.

This clonotype was observed a handful of times. This chain's CDR3 is CASSFRASGGAGNEQFF. The CDR3 region has the DNA TGTGCCAGCAGTTTTAGGGCTAGCGGGGGGGCTGGTAATGAGCAGTTCTTC. The V call is TRBV12-3 or TRBV12-4, the J call TRBJ2-1, with 12 positions matching TRBD2. V was pared by 3 bases and J by 7 bases, with 10 bases of the junction left unmatched. This CDR3 comprises 17 residues.

The chain has TRBV5-1 and TRBJ1-6; D unresolved. V dropped 0 bases and J dropped 10 bases, with 11 bases sitting between them. Germline CDR1 and CDR2: SGHRS and YFSETQ. The CDR3 runs 14 residues. The CDR3 region is CASSLEGWQSPLHF. In nucleotides, the CDR3 is TGCGCCAGCAGCTTGGAAGGATGGCAATCACCCCTCCACTTT.

This clonotype was detected only a few times. V usage is TRBV6-2 or TRBV6-3 and J usage is TRBJ2-1; D unresolved. Germline CDR1 and CDR2: MNHEY and SVGEGT. Trimming pared 2 bases from V and 10 bases from J, leaving 24 bases between. The CDR3 totals 17 residues. The CDR3 DNA is TGTGCCAGCAGTTACCCCCCTAGGCTAGTTGGTGTATCCGAGCAGTTCTTC. Translating it yields CASSYPPRLVGVSEQFF.

This chain uses TRBV7-2 with TRBJ2-1, with D perhaps matching TRBD1 (5 bases). The V gene lost 6 bases and the J gene lost 12 bases, with 21 bases spanning the gap. CDR1 and CDR2 from the germline V gene are SGHTA and FQGNSA. The CDR3 has 14 residues. This chain's CDR3 is CASSLRAEIRAQFF. In DNA form, the CDR3 reads TGTGCCAGCAGTCTCAGGGCGGAGATAAGGGCGCAGTTCTTC.

The V call is TRBV20-1, the J call TRBJ1-5, with D tentatively TRBD1 (6 bases). The CDR3 has 13 residues. CDR1 DFQATT and CDR2 SNEGSKA come from the germline V gene (reference sequence). The CDR3 here is CGTGQRSNQPQHF. The CDR3, as DNA: TGCGGGACGGGACAAAGAAGCAATCAGCCCCAGCATTTT.